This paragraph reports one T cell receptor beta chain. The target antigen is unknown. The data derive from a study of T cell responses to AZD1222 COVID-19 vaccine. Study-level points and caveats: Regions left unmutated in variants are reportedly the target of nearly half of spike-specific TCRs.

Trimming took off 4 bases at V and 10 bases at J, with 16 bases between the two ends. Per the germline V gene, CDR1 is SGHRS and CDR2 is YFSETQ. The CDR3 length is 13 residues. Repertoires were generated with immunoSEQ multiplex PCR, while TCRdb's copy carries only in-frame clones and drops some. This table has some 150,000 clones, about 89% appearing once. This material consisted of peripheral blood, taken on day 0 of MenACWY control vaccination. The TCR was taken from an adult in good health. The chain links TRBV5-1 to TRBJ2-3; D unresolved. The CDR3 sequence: CASSGAVESAQYF. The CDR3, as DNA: TGCGCCAGCAGCGGAGCCGTAGAATCGGCGCAGTATTTT. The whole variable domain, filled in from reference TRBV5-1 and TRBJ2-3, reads KAGVTQTPRYLIKTRGQQVTLSCSPISGHRSVSWYQQTPGQGLQFLFEYFSETQRNKGNFPGRFSGRQFSNSRSEMNVSTLELGDSALYLCASSGAVESAQYFGPGTRLTVL.